The present T cell receptor (beta chain) was sequenced within a study of T cells in Graves' hyperthyroidism and ophthalmopathy. Study details: Blood from the periphery was taken at initial diagnosis, before any treatment. Study findings and constraints: Model output signaled ophthalmopathy a median roughly 6 months ahead of onset.

Amplification targeted TCR beta CDR3 regions from RNA transcripts. Initially, a first-round RT-PCR of the TCR CDR3 employed the HTBI primer set. TCRdb used MiXCR to reprocess the multiplex PCR reads, holding one entry per CDR3 protein. The top ten clones hold 11% of a sample with about 380,000 distinct CDR3 sequences, approximately 15% of them seen once. Germline V gene data show CDR1 as SGHRS and CDR2 as YFSETQ. With 5 bases removed from V and 4 bases from J, the gap between germline ends came to 16 bases. The CDR3 spans 14 residues. This clonotype was detected many times. Its specificity is not known.

The V call is TRBV5-1, the J call TRBJ2-7; D is tentatively TRBD1 or TRBD2 (5 bases each). Sequenced input: blood. The clonotype was recovered from a woman between 55 and 75 years old with Graves' hyperthyroidism. The DNA for the CDR3 is TGCGCCAGCAGACCTCGGGACGGCCAGTACGAGCAGTACTTC. Protein product: CASRPRDGQYEQYF. The full variable domain, with the rest looked up from reference TRBV5-1 and TRBJ2-7, is KAGVTQTPRYLIKTRGQQVTLSCSPISGHRSVSWYQQTPGQGLQFLFEYFSETQRNKGNFPGRFSGRQFSNSRSEMNVSTLELGDSALYLCASRPRDGQYEQYFGPGTRLTVT.